These T cell receptor beta chains were read from a single sample in a study of blood T cells in healthy people across ages. TCRdb redid the calling of the 5' RACE reads with MiXCR, one entry per CDR3 protein. Among roughly 700,000 distinct CDR3 sequences listed, over 45% were seen once. Source material: blood. These receptors all come from a woman aged 60-75 years in good health. The CDR3 runs from the conserved cysteine through the conserved F or W.

v_call cdr3_aa
TRBV12-3/TRBV12-4 CASSWTSGEVETQYF
TRBV10-3 CAITATGSSYEQYF
TRBV5-1 CASKQRANTGELFF
TRBV6-1 CASRIRNTEAFF
TRBV28 CASRISGMSTDTLYF
TRBV20-1 CSANPVGPAHDEQYF
TRBV12-3/TRBV12-4 CASIFGPSANTGELFF
TRBV6-6 CASSYPESYEQYF
TRBV5-1 CASSFPSGSADTQYF
TRBV5-1 CASSAGTSTDTQYF
TRBV10-3 CTISESRLAQETQYF
TRBV2 CASSIQGSSYEQYF
TRBV29-1 CSVAKSPPGHSYEQYF
TRBV10-3 CAISGGQGSSGANVLTF
TRBV15 CATSRGGDGYTDTQYF